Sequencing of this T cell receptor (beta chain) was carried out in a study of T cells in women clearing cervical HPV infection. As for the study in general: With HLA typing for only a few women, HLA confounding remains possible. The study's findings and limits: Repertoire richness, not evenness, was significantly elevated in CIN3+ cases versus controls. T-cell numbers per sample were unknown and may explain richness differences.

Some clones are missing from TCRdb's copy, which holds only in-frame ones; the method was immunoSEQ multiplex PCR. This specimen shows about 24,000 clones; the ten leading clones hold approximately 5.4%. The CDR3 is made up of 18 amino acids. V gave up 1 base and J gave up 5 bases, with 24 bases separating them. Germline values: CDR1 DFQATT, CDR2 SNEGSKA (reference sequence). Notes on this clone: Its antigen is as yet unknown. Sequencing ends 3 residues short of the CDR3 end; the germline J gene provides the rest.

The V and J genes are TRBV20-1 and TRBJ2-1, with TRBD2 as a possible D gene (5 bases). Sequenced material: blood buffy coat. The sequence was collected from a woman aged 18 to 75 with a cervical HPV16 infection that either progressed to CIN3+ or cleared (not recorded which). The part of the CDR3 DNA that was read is TGCAGTGCTAGAGCGGGGTCGGGTTCCCTCAGTCCACACAATGAG. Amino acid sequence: CSARAGSGSLSPHNE. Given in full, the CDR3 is CSARAGSGSLSPHNEQFF.